This T cell receptor (beta chain) was found in a study of cytomegalovirus exposure and HLA in healthy donors. Researchers ran the PCR with 60 Vbeta and 13 Jbeta primers. The assay was immunoSEQ multiplex PCR, and TCRdb's table has in-frame clones only and misses some. The sample lists fewer than 200,000 clones, less than 85% occurring once. The germline V gene has CDR1 SGHRS and CDR2 YFSETQ. The CDR3 has 15 amino acids. Unmatched junction bases numbered 13, after V lost 7 bases and J lost 4 bases. The sequenced sample was PBMCs. V and J are TRBV5-1 and TRBJ2-5; 7 positions match TRBD1. This clonotype originated in a boy aged 5-17 years in good health and CMV-seronegative. DNA of the CDR3: TGCGCCAGCTGTCAGGGGGACGGGGTACGAGAGACCCAGTACTTC. Amino acids: CASCQGDGVRETQYF. The full variable domain, completed using reference TRBV5-1 and TRBJ2-5, is KAGVTQTPRYLIKTRGQQVTLSCSPISGHRSVSWYQQTPGQGLQFLFEYFSETQRNKGNFPGRFSGRQFSNSRSEMNVSTLELGDSALYLCASCQGDGVRETQYFGPGTRLLVL.